This TCR beta chain was retrieved from a study of blood T cell repertoires in COVID-19. The J segment lost 7 bases and the V segment lost 4 bases, leaving 7 bases of the junction unmatched. CDR1 is KGHSH, CDR2 LQKENI, per germline. The length of the CDR3 is 14 residues. In the source study's methods: Amplification with reference gene primers provided the estimates of nucleated cell counts. Assay used: immunoSEQ multiplex PCR; TCRdb lists only in-frame clones, some missing. The V and J calls and clone size are taken from that table; D and trimming were inferred from the DNA. This table holds about 66,000 clones, about 87% found once.

The genes are TRBV18 and TRBJ2-3, with 8 bases lining up with TRBD1. The sequenced material came from peripheral blood. This clonotype was sampled from a woman in her 70s with acute or convalescent COVID-19. CDR3 sequence: CASSRGQGGNTQYF. DNA for the CDR3: TGTGCCAGCTCACGAGGACAGGGTGGAAATACGCAGTATTTT.